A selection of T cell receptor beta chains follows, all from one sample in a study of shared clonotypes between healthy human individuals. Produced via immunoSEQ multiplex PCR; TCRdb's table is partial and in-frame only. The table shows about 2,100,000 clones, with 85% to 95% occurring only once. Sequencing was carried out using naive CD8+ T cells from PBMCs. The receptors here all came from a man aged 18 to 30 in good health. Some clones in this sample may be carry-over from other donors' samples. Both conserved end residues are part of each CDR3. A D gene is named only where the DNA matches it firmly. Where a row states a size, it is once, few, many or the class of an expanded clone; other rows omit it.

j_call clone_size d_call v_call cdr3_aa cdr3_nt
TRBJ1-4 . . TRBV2 CASSEARDGLNEKLFF TGTGCCAGCAGTGAAGCGAGGGACGGCCTTAATGAAAAACTGTTTTTT
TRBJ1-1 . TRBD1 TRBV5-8 CASSRDRVGEAFF TGTGCCAGCAGCAGGGACAGGGTGGGTGAAGCTTTCTTT
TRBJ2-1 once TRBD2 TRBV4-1 CASSQDSGTYNEQFF TGCGCCAGCAGCCAAGATAGCGGGACCTACAATGAGCAGTTCTTC
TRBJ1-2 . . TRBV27 CASSSARRNYGYTF TGTGCCAGCAGTTCGGCCAGGAGGAACTATGGCTACACCTTC
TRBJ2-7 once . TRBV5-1 CASSFDAAPSEQYF TGCGCCAGCAGCTTTGACGCGGCCCCCAGCGAGCAGTACTTC
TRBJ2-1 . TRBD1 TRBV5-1 CASSLFDRGSYNEQFF TGCGCCAGCAGCTTATTCGACAGGGGATCTTACAATGAGCAGTTCTTC
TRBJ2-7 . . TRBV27 CASSLTPSSYEQYF TGTGCCAGCAGCCTGACTCCGAGCTCCTACGAGCAGTACTTC
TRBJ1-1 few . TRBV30 CAWSRTRRGFTEAFF TGTGCCTGGAGTAGGACGAGGCGGGGATTCACTGAAGCTTTCTTT
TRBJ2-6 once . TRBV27 CASSPLQGALTGANVLTF TGTGCCAGCAGTCCGTTACAGGGCGCCCTGACTGGGGCCAACGTCCTGACTTTC
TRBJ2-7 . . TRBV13 CASSSGRRNYEQYF TGTGCCAGCAGCTCCGGACGGCGGAACTACGAGCAGTACTTC
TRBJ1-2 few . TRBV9 CASSVDPESYGYTF TGTGCCAGCAGCGTAGATCCAGAGAGCTATGGCTACACCTTC
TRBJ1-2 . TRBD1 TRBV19 CASEDRGERIYGYTF TGTGCCAGTGAGGACAGGGGCGAAAGAATTTATGGCTACACCTTC
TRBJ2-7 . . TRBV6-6 CASSLAAYEQYF TGTGCCAGCAGCCTGGCGGCTTACGAGCAGTACTTC
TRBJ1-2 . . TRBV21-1 CASSKSACPGYGYTF TGTGCCAGCAGCAAGTCTGCCTGCCCAGGCTATGGCTACACCTTC
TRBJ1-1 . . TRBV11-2 CASTQSPLSTPEAFF TGTGCCAGCACCCAATCCCCGTTATCGACCCCTGAAGCTTTCTTT
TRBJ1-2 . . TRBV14 CASSQDRRGNYGYTF TGTGCCAGCAGCCAAGATCGGCGGGGCAACTATGGCTACACCTTC
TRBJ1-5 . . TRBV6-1 CASSEEARSNQPQHF TGTGCCAGCAGTGAAGAAGCAAGAAGCAATCAGCCCCAGCATTTT
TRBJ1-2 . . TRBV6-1 CASSESGVRAGYGYTF TGTGCCAGCAGTGAGTCAGGAGTAAGGGCGGGCTATGGCTACACCTTC
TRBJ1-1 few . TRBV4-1 CASSHPQGNTEAFF TGCGCCAGCAGCCATCCGCAGGGGAACACTGAAGCTTTCTTT
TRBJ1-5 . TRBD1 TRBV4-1 CASSQVGSGQGSQPQHF TGCGCCAGCAGCCAAGTCGGATCGGGACAGGGTAGTCAGCCCCAGCATTTT
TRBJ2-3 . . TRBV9 CASSVPSWESTDTQYF TGTGCCAGCAGCGTCCCGTCTTGGGAGAGCACAGATACGCAGTATTTT
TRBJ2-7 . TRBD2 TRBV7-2 CASSLGLAGSYEQYF TGTGCCAGCAGCTTAGGGCTAGCGGGAAGCTACGAGCAGTACTTC
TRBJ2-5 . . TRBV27 CASSYQRADAQYF TGTGCCAGCAGTTATCAGCGGGCGGACGCCCAGTACTTC
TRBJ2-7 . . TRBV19 CASRGAGTRVDEQYF TGTGCCAGTAGGGGAGCCGGGACTCGGGTTGACGAGCAGTACTTC
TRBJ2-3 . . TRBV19 CASRGDRTDTQYF TGTGCCAGTAGGGGAGATCGCACAGATACGCAGTATTTT
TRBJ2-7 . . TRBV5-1 CASSLGQGLAYEQYF TGCGCCAGCAGCTTGGGGCAGGGGCTGGCCTACGAGCAGTACTTC
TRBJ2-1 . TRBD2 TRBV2 CASSEAGLAGRNEQFF TGTGCCAGCAGTGAAGCCGGTCTAGCGGGAAGGAATGAGCAGTTCTTC